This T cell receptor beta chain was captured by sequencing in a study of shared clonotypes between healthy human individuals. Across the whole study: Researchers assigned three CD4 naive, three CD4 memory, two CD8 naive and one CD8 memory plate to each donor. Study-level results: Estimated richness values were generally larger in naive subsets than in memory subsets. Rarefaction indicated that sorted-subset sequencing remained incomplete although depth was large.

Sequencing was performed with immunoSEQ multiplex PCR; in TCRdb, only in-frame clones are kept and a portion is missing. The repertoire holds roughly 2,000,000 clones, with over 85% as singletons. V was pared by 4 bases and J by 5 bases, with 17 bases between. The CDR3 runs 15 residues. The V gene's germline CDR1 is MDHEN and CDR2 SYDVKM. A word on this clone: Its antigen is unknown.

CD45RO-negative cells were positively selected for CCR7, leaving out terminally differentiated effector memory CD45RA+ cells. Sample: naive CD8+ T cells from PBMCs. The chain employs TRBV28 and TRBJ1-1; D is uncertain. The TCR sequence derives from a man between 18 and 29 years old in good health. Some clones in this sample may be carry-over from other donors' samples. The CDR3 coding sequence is TGTGCCAGCAGTTCCCTCGGCGGGTTTAGGACTGAAGCTTTCTTT. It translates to CASSSLGGFRTEAFF.